Listed here are 26 T cell receptor beta chains from one sample, sequenced in a study of control samples from healthy donors and cancer patients. TCRdb's table, derived via immunoSEQ multiplex PCR, lists solely in-frame clones and lacks some. This table has roughly 90,000 clones, 85% to 90% appearing once. The sample consisted of PBMCs. The receptors derive from a woman aged 50 to 60 with colorectal cancer.

The chain couples TRBV7-2 to TRBJ2-2; D remains ambiguous. Trimming shortened V by 6 bases and J by 6 bases, and 14 bases separated the two germline ends. This CDR3 contains 14 residues. Germline CDR1 reads SGHTA; CDR2 reads FQGNSA. The CDR3 DNA reads TGTGCCAGCAGATTCACGAAGGAGTCCGGGGAGCTGTTTTTT. Translation gives CASRFTKESGELFF.

The chain couples TRBV2 to TRBJ1-2, with no clear D. Germline CDR1 reads SNHLY; CDR2 reads FYNNEI. Trimming took 4 bases from V and 4 from J, leaving 10 bases between them. The CDR3 totals 13 residues. In nucleotides, the CDR3 is TGTGCCAGCAGTGGATCCGATATCTATGGCTACACCTTC. The encoded protein is CASSGSDIYGYTF.

The chain has TRBV2 and TRBJ1-3, with D maybe TRBD1 (6 bases). V dropped 7 bases and J dropped 0 bases, with 16 bases sitting between them. The CDR3 is 16 residues long. The germline gives CDR1 SNHLY, CDR2 FYNNEI. CDR3 sequence reads: CASTPGTSSSGNTIYF. For the CDR3, the DNA is TGTGCCAGCACCCCAGGGACATCGAGCTCTGGAAACACCATATATTTT.

This clone is a singleton in its sample. The rearrangement joins TRBV19 to TRBJ1-5; unclear D gene. The CDR3 consists of 13 residues. Germline V gene lookup returns CDR1 LNHDA and CDR2 SQIVND (reference sequence). With 6 bases removed from V and 7 bases from J, the gap between germline ends came to 13 bases. CDR3 in amino acids: CASRVAGEQPQHF. The CDR3, as DNA: TGTGCCAGTAGGGTCGCTGGAGAACAGCCCCAGCATTTT.

The V gene is TRBV28, the J gene TRBJ2-2, with 7 bases matching TRBD1. The CDR3 extends over 13 amino acids. The germline CDR1 and CDR2 sequences are MDHEN and SYDVKM. Trimming took 3 bases from V and 5 from J; bases not matched to a gene: 0. For the CDR3, the DNA is TGTGCCAGCAGTTTGACAGGGACCGGGGAGCTGTTTTTT. Translated: CASSLTGTGELFF.

This clone has just a few counts. This chain uses TRBV2 with TRBJ1-1; TRBD1 aligns across 7 bases. From germline, CDR1 is SNHLY and CDR2 FYNNEI. CDR3 length: 12 residues. With 4 bases clipped from V and 8 bases from J, the junction kept 4 bases outside the gene matches. The CDR3 DNA sequence: TGTGCCAGCAGTGGGGACAGCTCCGAAGCTTTCTTT. Its translation is CASSGDSSEAFF.

The chain uses TRBV7-2 and TRBJ1-6, with 7 positions matching TRBD1. Losses at the gene ends were 3 bases for V and 0 bases for J; bases not matched to a gene: 5. CDR3 size: 17 residues. CDR1 and CDR2 from the germline V gene are SGHTA and FQGNSA. The CDR3 DNA follows: TGTGCCAGCAGCTTCACGACAGGGAGCTCCTATAATTCACCCCTCCACTTT. It specifies CASSFTTGSSYNSPLHF.

This chain joins TRBV28 and TRBJ1-1, with 7 nucleotides matching TRBD1. The CDR3 consists of 12 residues. The V and J ends lost 3 bases and 9 bases, in that order; junction bases with no gene match: 4. CDR1 and CDR2 from the germline V gene are MDHEN and SYDVKM. The CDR3 DNA follows: TGTGCCAGCAGTTTGCAGGGGGTTAAAGCTTTCTTT. It codes for CASSLQGVKAFF.

This chain links TRBV7-2 with TRBJ2-3; 11 bases map to TRBD2. The CDR3 runs to 16 residues. V trimming: 1 base; J trimming: 2 bases; junction bases outside the gene matches: 2. Per the germline V gene, CDR1 is SGHTA and CDR2 is FQGNSA. CDR3 loop: CASSLVLAGDTDTQYF. CDR3 DNA: TGTGCCAGCAGCTTAGTACTAGCGGGGGACACAGATACGCAGTATTTT.

V is TRBV6-5 and J is TRBJ2-4; maybe TRBD1 (5 bases). Trimming cost V 8 bases and J 1 base, with 12 bases left between them. The CDR3 is 14 amino acids. CDR1 MNHEY and CDR2 SVGAGI come from the germline V gene. CDR3 region: CASWQGGAKNIQYF. CDR3 coding DNA: TGTGCCAGCTGGCAGGGTGGGGCCAAAAACATTCAGTACTTC.

There are a few counts of this clone. V gene TRBV28 combines with J gene TRBJ1-4, with D tentatively TRBD1 (6 bases). This CDR3 comprises 16 residues. V was pared by 6 bases and J by 1 base, with 15 bases between. Germline assignment: CDR1 MDHEN and CDR2 SYDVKM. As DNA, the CDR3 is TGTGCCAGCAGCCCGGGAAGGGGGAGAACTAATGAAAAACTGTTTTTT. This codes for CASSPGRGRTNEKLFF.

The chain combines TRBV19 with TRBJ2-2; D is possibly TRBD1 or TRBD2 (5 bases each). Germline CDR1 is LNHDA and CDR2 is SQIVND (reference sequence). This CDR3 has 15 amino acids. Trimming cost V 6 bases and J 3 bases, with 14 bases left between them. In DNA form, the CDR3 reads TGTGCCAGTAGGTCCGGGACCACTTACACCGGGGAGCTGTTTTTT. It yields the protein CASRSGTTYTGELFF.

The chain carries TRBV7-9 and TRBJ2-1; 16 nucleotides line up with TRBD2. The CDR3 runs 18 residues. V was clipped by 4 bases and J by 0 bases; unmatched bases: 3. Looked up from germline, CDR1 is SEHNR and CDR2 is FQNEAQ (reference sequence). This chain's CDR3 is CASSWGLAGGSSYNEQFF. The CDR3 region has the DNA TGTGCCAGCAGCTGGGGACTAGCGGGGGGGAGCTCCTACAATGAGCAGTTCTTC.

This clone was detected once. The J gene is TRBJ1-1, the V gene TRBV18, with D maybe TRBD1 (5 bases). CDR3 length: 16 residues. V lost 2 bases to trimming and J lost 0 bases, with 13 bases between them. CDR1 KGHSH and CDR2 LQKENI come from the germline V gene. The CDR3 DNA is TGTGCCAGCTCACCATACAGGACCGACATGAACACTGAAGCTTTCTTT. As protein: CASSPYRTDMNTEAFF.

The V gene is TRBV4-1, the J gene TRBJ1-6, with D hard to call. The CDR3 extends over 18 amino acids. Germline V gene data show CDR1 as MGHRA and CDR2 as YSYEKL. Trimming removed 1 base at V and 0 bases at J, with 13 bases between. CDR3 nucleotides: TGCGCCAGCAGCCAAGGGGAGGTTTGGAGCTCCTATAATTCACCCCTCCACTTT. Amino acids: CASSQGEVWSSYNSPLHF.

The J gene is TRBJ1-4, the V gene TRBV7-9, with 8 positions matching TRBD1. Germline CDR1 reads SEHNR; CDR2 reads FQNEAQ (reference sequence). This CDR3 is 16 amino acids long. Trimming removed 3 bases from V and 8 bases from J; junction bases left unmatched: 11. The CDR3 protein is CASSLGTGAVWEKLFF. CDR3 nucleotides: TGTGCCAGCAGCTTGGGGACAGGAGCCGTTTGGGAAAAACTGTTTTTT.

The chain recombines TRBV29-1 with TRBJ1-1, with D uncertain. The CDR3 spans 17 residues. The ends were cut back, 6 bases at V and 4 bases at J, with 27 bases in the middle. Looked up from germline, CDR1 is SQVTM and CDR2 is ANQGSEA. This chain's CDR3 is CSVSMGDLSRAGTEAFF. The CDR3 nucleotides read TGCAGCGTCTCTATGGGAGACTTAAGCCGGGCGGGCACTGAAGCTTTCTTT.

The chain has TRBV6-1 and TRBJ1-6; D is possibly TRBD1 (6 bases). Germline V gene sequence: CDR1 MNHNS, CDR2 SASEGT. V lost 4 bases and J lost 6, with 16 bases in between. The CDR3 contains 16 residues. Here the CDR3 reads CASSVDGQIRNSPLHF. Here the CDR3 DNA reads TGTGCCAGCAGTGTGGACGGACAGATCCGTAATTCACCCCTCCACTTT.

A few counts support this clone. V and J are TRBV6-2 or TRBV6-3 and TRBJ2-7, with D possibly matching TRBD2 (6 bases). The ends were cut back, 2 bases at V and 4 bases at J, with 12 bases in the middle. The CDR3 extends over 14 amino acids. Per germline, CDR1 MNHEY and CDR2 SVGEGT. CDR3 amino acids: CASSYRDSVYEQYV. The CDR3, as DNA: TGTGCCAGCAGTTACCGGGACTCGGTGTACGAGCAGTACGTC.

The J gene is TRBJ1-5, the V gene TRBV2; D gene ambiguous. CDR3 length equals 14 residues. In germline, CDR1 is SNHLY, CDR2 FYNNEI. Trimming cost V 4 bases and J 1 base, with 8 bases left between them. CDR3 region: CASSVDPSNQPQHF. As DNA, the CDR3 is TGTGCCAGCAGTGTGGATCCGAGCAATCAGCCCCAGCATTTT.

In its sample, this clone was seen once. V and J are TRBV24-1 and TRBJ2-2; 10 bases line up with TRBD1. This CDR3 spans 17 amino acids. Germline trimming cut 0 bases from V and 7 bases from J; bases unmatched to any gene: 7. Germline V gene lookup returns CDR1 KGHDR and CDR2 SFDVKD. This CDR3 is CATSDLSDRGRHGELFF. For the CDR3, the DNA is TGTGCCACCAGTGATTTGAGTGACAGGGGGCGTCACGGGGAGCTGTTTTTT.

The chain is built from TRBV6-6 and TRBJ2-3; possibly TRBD1 for D (6 bases). Trimming shortened V by 2 bases and J by 4 bases, and 13 bases separated the two germline ends. The CDR3 is 15 amino acids. Germline-derived CDR1 and CDR2 are MNHNY and SVGAGI (reference sequence). CDR3 in amino acids: CASSYQGGLADTQYF. CDR3 nucleotide sequence: TGTGCCAGCAGTTACCAAGGGGGTTTGGCAGATACGCAGTATTTT.

This clone was seen a single time. V and J are TRBV19 and TRBJ2-1; 9 bases fit TRBD1. The germline CDR1 and CDR2 sequences are LNHDA and SQIVND (reference sequence). The CDR3 runs 15 residues. The V segment lost 3 bases and the J segment 3 bases; nucleotides outside the gene matches: 3. In DNA form, the CDR3 reads TGTGCCAGTAGTATCCCGGGACAGGGCTACAATGAGCAGTTCTTC. Amino acids: CASSIPGQGYNEQFF.

The chain uses TRBV30 and TRBJ1-3, with D unclear. This CDR3 has 13 residues. Trimming stripped 1 base from V and 0 bases from J, with 4 bases between. Germline V gene sequence: CDR1 GTSNPN, CDR2 SVGIG (reference sequence). CDR3 DNA sequence: TGTGCCTGGAGTGCTGTCTCTGGAAACACCATATATTTT. Translating gives CAWSAVSGNTIYF.

The rearrangement uses TRBV28 and TRBJ2-7; 7 positions match TRBD1. The V gene's germline CDR1 is MDHEN and CDR2 SYDVKM. Unmatched junction bases numbered 18, after V lost 8 bases and J lost 2 bases. This CDR3 region has 17 residues. CDR3 protein: CASSKATGTVTTYEQYV. The CDR3 coding sequence is TGTGCCAGCTCCAAGGCCACCGGGACAGTGACAACCTACGAGCAGTACGTC.

The chain carries TRBV7-7 and TRBJ2-5; unclear D gene. The V gene lost 0 bases and the J gene lost 3 bases, with 5 bases spanning the gap. This CDR3 comprises 13 residues. Germline CDR1 reads SSHAT; CDR2 reads FNYEAQ (reference sequence). CDR3 coding DNA: TGTGCCAGCAGCTTAGCGGTAGAAGAGACCCAGTACTTC. Protein sequence: CASSLAVEETQYF.